The T cell receptor (beta chain) described here comes from a study of CD8 T cells in ankylosing spondylitis. V was clipped by 4 bases and J by 6 bases; unmatched bases: 4. The CDR3 is 13 residues long. CDR1 and CDR2 from the germline V gene are SGHVS and FNYEAQ. In regard to this clonotype: Its specificity is not known.

Whole-study results and caveats: There was reportedly significant enrichment of clones that were disease-linked in matched ankylosing spondylitis synovial fluid. Disease-linked clones bore a CD8+ phenotype, appearing relatively rarely in peripheral blood. Several of the motif variants were reported before in synovial fluid and blood from reactive arthritis. For ankylosing spondylitis blood, a TCR beta motif of fewer than 10 highly homologous variants appeared characteristic.

Using quantitative 5'-RACE with molecular barcodes, the authors made TCR beta libraries. From the 5' RACE reads, TCRdb called clonotypes with MiXCR, one entry per CDR3 protein. Of 200,000 to 250,000 distinct CDR3 sequences listed, 15% to 20% are singletons. The material sequenced was blood, either unsorted or a sorted T cell fraction (not recorded which). The TCR originated in a male donor with ankylosing spondylitis. The chain joins TRBV7-6 to TRBJ2-7, with 9 nucleotides matching TRBD2. Here the CDR3 DNA reads TGTGCCAGCAGCTCGCCAGCGGGAGGCGAGCAGTACTTC. Amino acid sequence: CASSSPAGGEQYF.